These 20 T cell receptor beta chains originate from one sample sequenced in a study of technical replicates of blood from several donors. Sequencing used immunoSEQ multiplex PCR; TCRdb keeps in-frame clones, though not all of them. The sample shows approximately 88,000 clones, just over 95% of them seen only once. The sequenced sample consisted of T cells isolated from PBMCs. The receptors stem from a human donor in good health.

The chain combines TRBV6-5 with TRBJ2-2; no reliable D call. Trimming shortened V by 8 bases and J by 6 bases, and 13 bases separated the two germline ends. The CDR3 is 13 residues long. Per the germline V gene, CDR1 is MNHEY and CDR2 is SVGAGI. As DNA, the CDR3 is TGTGCCAGCTTGGGCGCATCTGCCGGGGAGCTGTTTTTT. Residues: CASLGASAGELFF.

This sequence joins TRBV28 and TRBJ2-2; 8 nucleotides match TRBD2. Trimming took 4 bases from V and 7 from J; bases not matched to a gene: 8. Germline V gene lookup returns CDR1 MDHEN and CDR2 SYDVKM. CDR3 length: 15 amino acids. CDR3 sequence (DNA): TGTGCCAGCAGTTCCCGCCTAGCGGGCTACGGGGAGCTGTTTTTT. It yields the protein CASSSRLAGYGELFF.

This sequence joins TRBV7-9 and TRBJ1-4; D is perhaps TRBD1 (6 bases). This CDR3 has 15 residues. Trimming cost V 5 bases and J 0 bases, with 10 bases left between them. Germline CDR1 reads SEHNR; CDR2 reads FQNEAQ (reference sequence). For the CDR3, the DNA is TGTGCCAGCAGCCAAGGGGGATCAACTAATGAAAAACTGTTTTTT. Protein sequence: CASSQGGSTNEKLFF. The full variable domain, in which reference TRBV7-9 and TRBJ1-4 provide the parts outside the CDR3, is DTGVSQNPRHKITKRGQNVTFRCDPISEHNRLYWYRQTLGQGPEFLTYFQNEAQLEKSRLLSDRFSAERPKGSFSTLEIQRTEQGDSAMYLCASSQGGSTNEKLFFGSGTQLSVL.

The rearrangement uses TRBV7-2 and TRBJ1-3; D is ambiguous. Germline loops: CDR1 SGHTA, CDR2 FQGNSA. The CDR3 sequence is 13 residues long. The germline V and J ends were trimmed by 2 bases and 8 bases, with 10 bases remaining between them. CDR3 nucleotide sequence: TGTGCCAGCAGCTTATGGTTGGGCGACACCATATATTTT. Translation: CASSLWLGDTIYF.

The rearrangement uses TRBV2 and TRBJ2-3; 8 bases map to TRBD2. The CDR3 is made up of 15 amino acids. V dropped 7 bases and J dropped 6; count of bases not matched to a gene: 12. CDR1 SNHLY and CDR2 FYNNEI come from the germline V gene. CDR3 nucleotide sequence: TGTGCCAGCAATCGGGATAGCGGGAAGGGGGATACGCAGTATTTT. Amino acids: CASNRDSGKGDTQYF.

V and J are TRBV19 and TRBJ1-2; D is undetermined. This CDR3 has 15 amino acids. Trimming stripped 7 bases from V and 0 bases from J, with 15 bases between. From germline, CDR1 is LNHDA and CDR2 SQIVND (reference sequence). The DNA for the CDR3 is TGTGCCAGTAATTTCGGGATATTAGCTAACTATGGCTACACCTTC. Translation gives CASNFGILANYGYTF. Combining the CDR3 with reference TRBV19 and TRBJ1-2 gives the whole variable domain DGGITQSPKYLFRKEGQNVTLSCEQNLNHDAMYWYRQDPGQGLRLIYYSQIVNDFQKGDIAEGYSVSREKKESFPLTVTSAQKNPTAFYLCASNFGILANYGYTFGSGTRLTVV.

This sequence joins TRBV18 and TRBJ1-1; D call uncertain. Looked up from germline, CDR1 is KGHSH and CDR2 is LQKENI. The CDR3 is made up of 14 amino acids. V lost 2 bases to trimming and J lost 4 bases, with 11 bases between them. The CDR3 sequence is CASSPEGWGTEAFF. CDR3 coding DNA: TGTGCCAGCTCACCAGAGGGATGGGGCACTGAAGCTTTCTTT.

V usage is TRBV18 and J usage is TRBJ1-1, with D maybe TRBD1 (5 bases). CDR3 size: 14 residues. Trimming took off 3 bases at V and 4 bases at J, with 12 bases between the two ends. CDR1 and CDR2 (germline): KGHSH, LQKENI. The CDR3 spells CASSPDTWGTEAFF. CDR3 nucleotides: TGTGCCAGCTCACCGGACACCTGGGGCACTGAAGCTTTCTTT.

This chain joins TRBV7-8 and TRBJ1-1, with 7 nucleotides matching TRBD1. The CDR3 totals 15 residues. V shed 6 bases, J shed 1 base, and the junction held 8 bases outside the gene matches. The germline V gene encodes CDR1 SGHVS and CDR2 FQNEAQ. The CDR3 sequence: CASSKGGRKNTEAFF. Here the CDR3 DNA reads TGTGCCAGCAGTAAAGGGGGCCGTAAGAACACTGAAGCTTTCTTT.

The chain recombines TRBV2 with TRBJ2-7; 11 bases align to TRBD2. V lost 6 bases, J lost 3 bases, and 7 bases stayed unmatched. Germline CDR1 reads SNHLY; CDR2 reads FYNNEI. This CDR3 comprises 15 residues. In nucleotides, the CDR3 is TGTGCCAGCAGGGGGGGGACTAGCGGATACTACGAGCAGTACTTC. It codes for CASRGGTSGYYEQYF.

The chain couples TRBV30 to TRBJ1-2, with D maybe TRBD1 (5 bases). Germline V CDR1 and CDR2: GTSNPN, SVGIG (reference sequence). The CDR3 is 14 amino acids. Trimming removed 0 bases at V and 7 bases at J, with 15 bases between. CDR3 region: CAWSVLIRESGYTF. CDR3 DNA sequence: TGTGCCTGGAGTGTACTTATCAGGGAATCTGGCTACACCTTC.

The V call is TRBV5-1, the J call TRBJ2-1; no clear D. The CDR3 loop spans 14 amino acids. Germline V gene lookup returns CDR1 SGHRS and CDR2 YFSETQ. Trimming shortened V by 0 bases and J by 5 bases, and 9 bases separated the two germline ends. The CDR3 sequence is CASSLAIRNNEQFF. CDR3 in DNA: TGCGCCAGCAGCTTGGCCATCAGGAACAATGAGCAGTTCTTC.

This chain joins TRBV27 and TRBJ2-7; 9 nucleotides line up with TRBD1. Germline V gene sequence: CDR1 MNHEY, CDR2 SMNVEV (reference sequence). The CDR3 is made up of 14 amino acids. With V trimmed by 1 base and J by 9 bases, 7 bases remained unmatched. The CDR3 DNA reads TGTGCCAGCAGTTTATGGACAGGACAGGGGCCGCAGTACTTC. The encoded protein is CASSLWTGQGPQYF.

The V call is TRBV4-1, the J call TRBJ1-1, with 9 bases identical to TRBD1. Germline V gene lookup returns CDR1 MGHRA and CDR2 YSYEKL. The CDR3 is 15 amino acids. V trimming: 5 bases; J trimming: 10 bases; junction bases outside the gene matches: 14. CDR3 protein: CASSEGLGTGRRAFF. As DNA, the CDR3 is TGCGCCAGCAGCGAAGGCCTTGGGACAGGGAGGCGAGCTTTCTTT.

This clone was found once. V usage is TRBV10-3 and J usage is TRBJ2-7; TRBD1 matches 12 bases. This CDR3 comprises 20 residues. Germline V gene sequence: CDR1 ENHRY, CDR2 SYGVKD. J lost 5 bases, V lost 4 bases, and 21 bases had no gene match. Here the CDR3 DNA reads TGTGCCATCAGTGTAAATGAGGGAGTATTATCAGGGACAGGGGGCCACGAGCAGTACTTC. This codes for CAISVNEGVLSGTGGHEQYF.

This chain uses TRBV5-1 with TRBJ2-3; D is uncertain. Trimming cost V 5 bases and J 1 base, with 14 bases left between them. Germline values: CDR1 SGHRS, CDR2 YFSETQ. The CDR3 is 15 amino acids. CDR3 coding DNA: TGCGCCAGCAGAGGCTCCGCTCAGGGCACAGATACGCAGTATTTT. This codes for CASRGSAQGTDTQYF.

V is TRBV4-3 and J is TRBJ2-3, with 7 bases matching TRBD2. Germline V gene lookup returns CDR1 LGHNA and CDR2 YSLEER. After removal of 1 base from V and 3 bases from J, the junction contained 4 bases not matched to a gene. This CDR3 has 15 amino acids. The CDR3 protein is CASSQGGLVTDTQYF. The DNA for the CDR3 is TGCGCCAGCAGCCAAGGTGGACTAGTAACAGATACGCAGTATTTT.

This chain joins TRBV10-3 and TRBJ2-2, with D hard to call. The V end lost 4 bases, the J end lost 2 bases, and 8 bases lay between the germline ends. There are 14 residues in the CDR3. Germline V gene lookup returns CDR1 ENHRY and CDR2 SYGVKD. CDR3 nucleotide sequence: TGTGCCATCAGTGTCCAGGCAAACACCGGGGAGCTGTTTTTT. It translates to CAISVQANTGELFF.

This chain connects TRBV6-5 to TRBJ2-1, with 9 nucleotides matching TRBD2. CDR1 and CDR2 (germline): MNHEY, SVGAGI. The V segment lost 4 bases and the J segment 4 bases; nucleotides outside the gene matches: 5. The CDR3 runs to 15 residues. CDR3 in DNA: TGTGCCAGCAGTTCCGGACTAGCGCTTTACAATGAGCAGTTCTTC. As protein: CASSSGLALYNEQFF.

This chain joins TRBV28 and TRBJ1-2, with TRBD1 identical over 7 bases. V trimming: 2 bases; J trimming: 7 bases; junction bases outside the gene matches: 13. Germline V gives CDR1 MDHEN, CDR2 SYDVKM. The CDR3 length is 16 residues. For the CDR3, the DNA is TGTGCCAGCAGTTTAACAGGGGAATACTTATTGGGTGGCTACACCTTC. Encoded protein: CASSLTGEYLLGGYTF.